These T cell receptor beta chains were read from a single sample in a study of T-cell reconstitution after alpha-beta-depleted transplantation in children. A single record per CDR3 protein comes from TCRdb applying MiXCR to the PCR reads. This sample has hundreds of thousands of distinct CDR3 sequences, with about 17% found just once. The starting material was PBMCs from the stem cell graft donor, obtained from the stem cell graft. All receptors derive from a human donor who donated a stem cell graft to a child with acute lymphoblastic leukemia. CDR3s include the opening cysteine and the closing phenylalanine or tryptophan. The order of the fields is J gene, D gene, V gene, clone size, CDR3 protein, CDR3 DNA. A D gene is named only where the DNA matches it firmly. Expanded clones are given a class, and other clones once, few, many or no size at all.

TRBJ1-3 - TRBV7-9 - CASSLPRNTIYF TGTGCCAGCAGCTTACCGCGCAACACCATATATTTT
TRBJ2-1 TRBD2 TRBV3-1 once CASSQDLAGGLDSYNEQFF TGTGCCAGCAGCCAAGACCTAGCGGGAGGTCTTGATAGTTACAATGAGCAGTTCTTC
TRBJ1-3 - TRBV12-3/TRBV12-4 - CASIRFLSGNTIYF TGTGCCAGCATAAGGTTCCTCTCTGGAAACACCATATATTTT
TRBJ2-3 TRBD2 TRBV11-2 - CASSSTSGIFTDTQYF TGTGCCAGCAGCTCGACTAGCGGGATTTTCACAGATACGCAGTATTTT
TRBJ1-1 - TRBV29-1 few CSVPQGQEGNTEAFF TGCAGCGTCCCCCAGGGGCAGGAGGGTAACACTGAAGCTTTCTTT
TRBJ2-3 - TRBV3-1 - CASSQEHPTDTQYF TGTGCCAGCAGCCAAGAACACCCCACAGATACGCAGTATTTT
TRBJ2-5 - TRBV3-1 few CASSQDFGETQYF TGTGCCAGCAGCCAAGATTTCGGGGAGACCCAGTACTTC
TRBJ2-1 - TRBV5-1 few CASSLGRPINEQFF TGCGCCAGCAGCTTGGGGCGACCAATCAATGAGCAGTTCTTC
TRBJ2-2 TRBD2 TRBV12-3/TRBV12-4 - CASSLNPGRAGGELFF TGTGCCAGCAGTTTAAACCCCGGGAGGGCCGGCGGGGAGCTGTTTTTT
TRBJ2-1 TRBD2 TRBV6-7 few CASSYEVASGRANATYNEQFF TGTGCCAGCAGTTATGAGGTCGCTAGCGGGAGGGCCAATGCGACCTACAATGAGCAGTTCTTC
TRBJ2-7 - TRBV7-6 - CASSTLAGTEQYF TGTGCCAGCAGCACCCTAGCAGGGACCGAGCAGTACTTC
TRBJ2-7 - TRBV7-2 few CASSLVLQAYEQYF TGTGCCAGCAGCTTAGTTCTCCAAGCCTACGAGCAGTACTTC
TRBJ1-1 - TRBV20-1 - CSAREGAGPEAFF TGCAGTGCTAGAGAGGGGGCGGGCCCTGAAGCTTTCTTT
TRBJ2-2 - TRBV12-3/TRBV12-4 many CASSLRLNTGELFF TGTGCCAGCAGTTTACGACTGAACACCGGGGAGCTGTTTTTT
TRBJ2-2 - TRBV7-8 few CASSPRTGPNTGELFF TGTGCCAGCAGCCCGAGGACCGGGCCGAACACCGGGGAGCTGTTTTTT
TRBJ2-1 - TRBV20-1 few CSASGGGQFF TGCAGTGCCAGCGGTGGGGGGCAGTTCTTC
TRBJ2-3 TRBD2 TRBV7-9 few CASSSGGLSDTQYF TGTGCCAGCAGCTCGGGGGGACTCTCGGATACGCAGTATTTT
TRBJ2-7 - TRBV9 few CASSVGGAGLGVYEQYF TGTGCCAGCAGCGTAGGGGGCGCAGGCCTGGGGGTTTACGAGCAGTACTTC
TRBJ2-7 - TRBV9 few CASSVARPIAVEQYF TGTGCCAGCAGCGTAGCCCGGCCTATCGCCGTTGAGCAGTACTTC
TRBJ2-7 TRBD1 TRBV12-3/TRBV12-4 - CASSPNRDREEQYF TGTGCCAGCAGCCCAAACCGGGACAGGGAGGAGCAGTACTTC
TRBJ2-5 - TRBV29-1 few CSVEAGLVFGETQYF TGCAGCGTTGAAGCGGGACTCGTATTCGGGGAGACCCAGTACTTC
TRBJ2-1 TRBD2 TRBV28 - CASSPQAAGGSYNEQFF TGTGCCAGCAGTCCCCAAGCGGCGGGGGGGTCCTACAATGAGCAGTTCTTC
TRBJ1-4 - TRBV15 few CATRIRDNINEKLFF TGTGCCACCAGAATCCGGGACAATATCAATGAAAAACTGTTTTTT
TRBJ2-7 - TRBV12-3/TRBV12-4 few CASSQDGDEQYF TGTGCCAGCAGTCAAGACGGAGACGAGCAGTACTTC
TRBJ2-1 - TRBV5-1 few CASSPRLVRGSVVNEQFF TGCGCCAGCAGCCCTCGTTTAGTGAGAGGATCGGTTGTCAATGAGCAGTTCTTC